The T cell receptor (beta chain) under discussion was sequenced for a study of technical replicates of blood from several donors. Produced via immunoSEQ multiplex PCR; TCRdb's table is partial and in-frame only. The repertoire includes tens of thousands of clones, 75% to 95% of them detected once, and roughly 0.4% sits in the top ten. This clone appeared once. The CDR3 totals 17 residues. CDR1 is LNHNV and CDR2 is YYDKDF in the germline V gene (reference sequence). Trimming stripped 0 bases from V and 3 bases from J, with 15 bases between. The material sequenced was T cells isolated from PBMCs. The chain joins TRBV15 to TRBJ1-5, with D possibly being TRBD1 (6 bases). This receptor was obtained from a human donor in good health. Some clones in this sample may be carry-over from other donors' samples. This CDR3 reads CATSRDRGAGDNQPQHF. CDR3 nucleotide sequence: TGTGCCACCAGCAGAGATCGGGGGGCGGGTGACAATCAGCCCCAGCATTTT.